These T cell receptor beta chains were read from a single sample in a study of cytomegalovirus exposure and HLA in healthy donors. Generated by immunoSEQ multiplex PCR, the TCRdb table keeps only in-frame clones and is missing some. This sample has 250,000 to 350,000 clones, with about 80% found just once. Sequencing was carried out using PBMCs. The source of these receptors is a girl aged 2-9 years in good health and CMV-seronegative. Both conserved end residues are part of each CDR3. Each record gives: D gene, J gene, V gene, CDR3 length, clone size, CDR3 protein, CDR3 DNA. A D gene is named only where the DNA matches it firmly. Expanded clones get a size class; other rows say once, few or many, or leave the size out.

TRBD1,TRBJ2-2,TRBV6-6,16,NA,CASSHRGTGTTGELFF,TGTGCCAGCAGCCATAGGGGGACAGGGACTACCGGGGAGCTGTTTTTT
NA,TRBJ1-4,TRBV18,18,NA,CASSPSGLSIATNEKLFF,TGTGCCAGCTCACCATCAGGGCTTAGTATTGCAACTAATGAAAAACTGTTTTTT
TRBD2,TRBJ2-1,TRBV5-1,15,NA,CASSLRLAGESEQFF,TGCGCCAGCAGCTTAAGACTAGCGGGGGAAAGTGAGCAGTTCTTC
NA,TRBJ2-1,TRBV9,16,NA,CASSYNDRSSYNEQFF,TGTGCCAGCAGCTATAACGACAGGAGCTCCTACAATGAGCAGTTCTTC
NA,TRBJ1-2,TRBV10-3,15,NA,CAIGIREGEGSGYTF,TGTGCCATTGGCATTCGTGAGGGAGAGGGTTCGGGCTACACCTTC
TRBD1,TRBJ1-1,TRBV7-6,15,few,CASRPTGGEGTEAFF,TGTGCCAGCAGACCTACAGGGGGCGAGGGCACTGAAGCTTTCTTT
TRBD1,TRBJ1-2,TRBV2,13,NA,CASNSEGARGYTF,TGTGCCAGCAATAGCGAGGGGGCTCGTGGCTACACCTTC
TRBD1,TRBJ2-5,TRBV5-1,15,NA,CASSLAQGLGETQYF,TGCGCCAGCAGCTTGGCACAGGGGTTAGGGGAGACCCAGTACTTC
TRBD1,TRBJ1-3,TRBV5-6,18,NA,CASSFTPQGDSRSNTIYF,TGTGCCAGCAGCTTTACCCCCCAGGGGGACAGTCGATCGAACACCATATATTTT
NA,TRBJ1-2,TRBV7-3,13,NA,CASSSGQNYGYTF,TGTGCCAGCAGCTCAGGACAGAACTATGGCTACACCTTC
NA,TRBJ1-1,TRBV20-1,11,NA,CSELGNTEAFF,TGCAGTGAACTAGGGAACACTGAAGCTTTCTTT
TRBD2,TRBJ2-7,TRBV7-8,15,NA,CASSPRLAGVYEQYF,TGTGCCAGCAGCCCACGACTAGCGGGAGTCTACGAGCAGTACTTC
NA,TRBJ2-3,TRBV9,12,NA,CASSVGGDTQYF,TGTGCCAGCAGCGTAGGAGGAGATACGCAGTATTTT
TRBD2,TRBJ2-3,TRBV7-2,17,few,CASSRPLAGGRADTQYF,TGTGCCAGCAGCCGTCCTCTTGCGGGGGGGCGGGCGGATACGCAGTATTTT
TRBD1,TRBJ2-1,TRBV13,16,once,CASSLVGTVAYNEQFF,TGTGCCAGCAGCCTAGTAGGGACAGTCGCCTACAATGAGCAGTTCTTC
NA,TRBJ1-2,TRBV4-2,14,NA,CASSQDGHLRGYTF,TGTGCCAGCAGCCAAGATGGGCACCTCCGGGGCTACACCTTC
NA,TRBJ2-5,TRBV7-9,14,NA,CASSLSAGGETQYF,TGTGCCAGCAGCTTATCTGCGGGTGGAGAGACCCAGTACTTC
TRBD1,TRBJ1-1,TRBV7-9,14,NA,CASSLFSGGTEAFF,TGTGCCAGCAGCTTGTTTTCAGGGGGCACTGAAGCTTTCTTT
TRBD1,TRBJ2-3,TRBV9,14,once,CASSPGQGTDTQYF,TGTGCCAGCAGCCCCGGACAGGGCACAGATACGCAGTATTTT
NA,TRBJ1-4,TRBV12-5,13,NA,CASGLHTQVSLSF,TGTGCTAGTGGTTTACACACACAGGTCTCCTTATCTTTT
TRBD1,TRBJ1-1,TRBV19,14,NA,CASSKQGPNTEAFF,TGTGCCAGTAGTAAACAGGGGCCGAACACTGAAGCTTTCTTT
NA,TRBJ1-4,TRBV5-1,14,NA,CASSRTVAQEKLFF,TGCGCCAGCAGCAGGACAGTGGCGCAGGAAAAACTGTTTTTT
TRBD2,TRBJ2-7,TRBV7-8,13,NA,CASSLVSGGEQYF,TGTGCCAGCAGCTTAGTTTCGGGGGGCGAGCAGTACTTC
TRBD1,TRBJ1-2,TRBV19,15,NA,CASSIWGQGEYGYTF,TGTGCCAGTAGTATTTGGGGACAGGGAGAATATGGCTACACCTTC
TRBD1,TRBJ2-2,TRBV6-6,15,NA,CASSPTGGPTGELFF,TGTGCCAGCAGCCCGACAGGGGGCCCTACCGGGGAGCTGTTTTTT
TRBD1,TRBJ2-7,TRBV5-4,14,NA,CASSFSQGPYEQYF,TGTGCCAGCAGCTTCTCACAGGGGCCCTACGAGCAGTACTTC
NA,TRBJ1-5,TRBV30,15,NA,CAWSQGTASNQPQHF,TGTGCCTGGAGCCAGGGGACGGCGAGCAATCAGCCCCAGCATTTT
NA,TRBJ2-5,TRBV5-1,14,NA,CASTPRTGKETQYF,TGCGCCAGCACCCCCCGAACAGGGAAAGAGACCCAGTACTTC
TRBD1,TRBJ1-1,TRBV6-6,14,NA,CASTKDRPNTEAFF,TGTGCCAGCACCAAGGACAGGCCGAACACTGAAGCTTTCTTT
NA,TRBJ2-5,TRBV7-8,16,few,CASSLVVRVAAETQYF,TGTGCCAGCAGCTTAGTCGTCAGGGTGGCAGCGGAGACCCAGTACTTC
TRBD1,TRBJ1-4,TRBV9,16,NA,CASSVRGDRENEKLFF,TGTGCCAGCAGCGTACGGGGGGACAGGGAAAATGAAAAACTGTTTTTT
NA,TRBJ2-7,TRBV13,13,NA,CASSRGGSYEQYF,TGTGCCAGCAGCCGAGGGGGCTCCTACGAGCAGTACTTC
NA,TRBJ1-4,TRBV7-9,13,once,CASSVRENEKLFF,TGTGCCAGCAGCGTAAGGGAGAATGAAAAACTGTTTTTT
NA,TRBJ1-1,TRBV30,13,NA,CAWSVLSPPEAFF,TGTGCCTGGAGTGTACTCTCCCCTCCTGAAGCTTTCTTT
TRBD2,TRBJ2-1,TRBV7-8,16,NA,CASSLDGPSGGNEQFF,TGTGCCAGCAGCTTAGATGGGCCTAGCGGGGGGAATGAGCAGTTCTTC
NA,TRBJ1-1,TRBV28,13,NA,CASRWTLNTEAFF,TGTGCCAGCAGATGGACTTTGAACACTGAAGCTTTCTTT
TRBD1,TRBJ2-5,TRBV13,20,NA,CASSPSGTGDEIWVQETQYF,TGTGCCAGCAGCCCCTCCGGGACAGGGGACGAGATTTGGGTCCAGGAGACCCAGTACTTC
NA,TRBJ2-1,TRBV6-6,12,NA,CASTRSRNEQFF,TGTGCCAGCACCCGATCCCGGAATGAGCAGTTCTTC
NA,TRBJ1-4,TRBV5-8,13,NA,CASNRLVAEKLFF,TGTGCCAGCAACAGGTTGGTGGCGGAAAAACTGTTTTTT
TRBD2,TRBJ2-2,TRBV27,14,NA,CASKRGLVTGELFF,TGTGCCAGCAAGCGGGGTCTCGTCACCGGGGAGCTGTTTTTT
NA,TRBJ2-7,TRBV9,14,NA,CASSVEAQAYEQYF,TGTGCCAGCAGCGTAGAGGCACAGGCCTACGAGCAGTACTTC
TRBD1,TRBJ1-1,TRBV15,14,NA,CATSRIPQGAEAFF,TGTGCCACCAGCCGGATCCCTCAGGGGGCTGAAGCTTTCTTT
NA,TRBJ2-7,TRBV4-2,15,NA,CASSQESGLTYEQYF,TGTGCCAGCAGCCAAGAGAGCGGACTCACCTACGAGCAGTACTTC
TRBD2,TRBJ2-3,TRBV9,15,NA,CASSVDPTSADTQYF,TGTGCCAGCAGCGTTGACCCGACTAGCGCAGATACGCAGTATTTT
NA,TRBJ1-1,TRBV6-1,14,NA,CASSVVASTIGAFF,TGTGCCAGCAGTGTAGTAGCTTCAACAATCGGAGCTTTCTTT